This T cell receptor (beta chain) was found in a study of T cells in Graves' hyperthyroidism and ophthalmopathy. This clonotype showed up many times. The TCR beta CDR3 regions underwent amplification using RNA transcripts as the source. HTBI primers drove first-round RT-PCR of the TCR CDR3. TCRdb re-analysed the multiplex PCR reads in MiXCR, keeping a single row per CDR3 protein. Among roughly 420,000 distinct CDR3 sequences, approximately 14% were seen once, and the ten largest hold roughly an eighth. Trimming removed 6 bases from V and 0 bases from J; junction bases left unmatched: 8. The CDR3 is 16 residues long. Per germline, CDR1 SNHLY and CDR2 FYNNEI.

The rearrangement joins TRBV2 to TRBJ2-7; 10 nucleotides agree with TRBD2. This TCR derives from a woman under 30 with Graves' hyperthyroidism. Specimen: blood. The CDR3 reads CASSPGLADPSYEQYF. The DNA of the CDR3 is TGTGCCAGCAGCCCCGGACTAGCGGACCCCTCCTACGAGCAGTACTTC. Drawing the rest from reference TRBV2 and TRBJ2-7, the complete variable domain is EPEVTQTPSHQVTQMGQEVILRCVPISNHLYFYWYRQILGQKVEFLVSFYNNEISEKSEIFDDQFSVERPDGSNFTLKIRSTKLEDSAMYFCASSPGLADPSYEQYFGPGTRLTVT.